This passage covers 7 T cell receptor beta chains from one sample sequenced in a study of neoadjuvant anti-PD-1 for oral cavity cancer. Clones were read by immunoSEQ multiplex PCR, and TCRdb kept only the in-frame ones, dropping some. The profile shows 11,000 to 15,000 clones, 60% to 75% of them singletons. As to time point: after neoadjuvant nivolumab, at surgical resection. Specimen: PBMCs, collected after nivolumab (anti-PD-1) treatment. Receptors originate from a person between 40 and 80 years old with oral cavity squamous cell carcinoma.

V gene TRBV10-3 combines with J gene TRBJ2-5; a possible D gene is TRBD1 (5 bases). Germline values: CDR1 ENHRY, CDR2 SYGVKD. Trimming removed 2 bases at V and 5 bases at J, with 15 bases between. The CDR3 length is 15 residues. CDR3 coding DNA: TGTGCCATCAGTGAGAACCAGGGTATCGGGGAGACCCAGTACTTC. This codes for CAISENQGIGETQYF.

J is TRBJ1-4 and V is TRBV10-2; TRBD1 matches 7 bases. This CDR3 is 14 amino acids long. V lost 6 bases to trimming and J lost 12 bases; unmatched junction nucleotides: 13. The germline gives CDR1 WSHSY, CDR2 SAAADI. CDR3 nucleotide sequence: TGCGCCAGCAGAGGGACAGTGGACAAGGGGGAACTGTTTTTT. This gives the protein CASRGTVDKGELFF.

The genes are TRBV5-4 and TRBJ2-3, with 8 bases identical to TRBD2. There are 16 residues in the CDR3. Germline trimming cut 2 bases from V and 0 bases from J; bases unmatched to any gene: 5. Per the germline V gene, CDR1 is SGHNT and CDR2 is YYREEE (reference sequence). As DNA, the CDR3 is TGTGCCAGCAGCTTTGGAGCGGGGGCTAGCACAGATACGCAGTATTTT. It is translated as CASSFGAGASTDTQYF.

J is TRBJ1-5 and V is TRBV19; 8 positions agree with TRBD1. V lost 6 bases, J lost 2 bases, and 3 bases stayed unmatched. The CDR3 is 14 amino acids. CDR1 is LNHDA, CDR2 SQIVND, per germline (reference sequence). CDR3 sequence: CASSPTGGNQPQHF. The CDR3 bases are TGTGCCAGTAGCCCGACAGGGGGCAATCAGCCCCAGCATTTT.

The J gene is TRBJ2-3, the V gene TRBV6-1; 9 bases are shared with TRBD2. CDR3 length: 15 amino acids. Unmatched junction bases numbered 7, after V lost 7 bases and J lost 2 bases. CDR1 MNHNS and CDR2 SASEGT come from the germline V gene. The chain's CDR3 is CASITAGGYTDTQYF. The CDR3 DNA follows: TGTGCCAGCATAACAGCGGGAGGTTACACAGATACGCAGTATTTT.

In its sample, this clone was seen once. V gene TRBV9 combines with J gene TRBJ1-2; TRBD1 matches at 8 bases. Trimming removed 3 bases from V and 7 bases from J; junction bases left unmatched: 11. The CDR3 has 15 amino acids. Germline V gene data show CDR1 as SGDLS and CDR2 as YYNGEE. The CDR3 sequence is CASSDPGQAVRGYTF. DNA for the CDR3: TGTGCCAGCAGCGACCCGGGACAGGCGGTCCGTGGCTACACCTTC.

V gene TRBV4-1 combines with J gene TRBJ2-7; no clear D gene. Germline V gene data show CDR1 as MGHRA and CDR2 as YSYEKL. V dropped 3 bases and J dropped 7 bases, with 10 bases sitting between them. The CDR3 has 12 residues. This chain's CDR3 is CASSQALGEQYF. CDR3 in DNA: TGCGCCAGCAGCCAGGCATTAGGGGAGCAGTACTTC.